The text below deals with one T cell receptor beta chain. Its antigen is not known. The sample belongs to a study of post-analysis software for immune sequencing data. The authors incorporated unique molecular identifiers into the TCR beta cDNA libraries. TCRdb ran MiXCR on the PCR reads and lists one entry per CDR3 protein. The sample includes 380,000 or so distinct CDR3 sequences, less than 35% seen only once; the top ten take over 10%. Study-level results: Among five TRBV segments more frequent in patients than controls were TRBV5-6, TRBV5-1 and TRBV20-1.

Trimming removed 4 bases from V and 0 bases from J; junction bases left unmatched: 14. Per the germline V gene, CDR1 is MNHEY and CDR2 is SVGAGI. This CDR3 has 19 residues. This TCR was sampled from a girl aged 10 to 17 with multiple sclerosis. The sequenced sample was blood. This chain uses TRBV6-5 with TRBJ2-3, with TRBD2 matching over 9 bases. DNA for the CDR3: TGTGCCAGCAGTTCCCGCGGGAGGGGCGGGGGGATGAGCACAGATACGCAGTATTTT. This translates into CASSSRGRGGGMSTDTQYF.